The present entry profiles one T cell receptor (beta chain) with its context. Germline V gives CDR1 SGHAT, CDR2 FQNNGV. V lost 6 bases and J 8 bases, leaving 16 bases between the germline ends. This CDR3 spans 13 amino acids. The data were taken from a study of blood T cell repertoires in COVID-19. The wider study: The United States, Italy and Spain provided the acute and convalescent COVID-19 samples. PBMCs, B-cell-depleted T cells, or T cells provided the cDNA or gDNA that made up the material.

In the authors' workflow: Amplified reference gene primers provided the basis for estimating nucleated cell counts. The protocol was immunoSEQ multiplex PCR, while the TCRdb copy is restricted to in-frame clones and leaves out a portion. V and J calls plus clone size are reproduced from that table; the DNA served to infer D and trimming. The sample has some 180,000 clones; 80% to 90% are singletons. This sequence originates from a man between 70 and 80 years old with active or convalescent COVID-19. The rearrangement uses TRBV11-2 and TRBJ1-2; no firm D call. The specimen sequenced was peripheral blood. CDR3 nucleotides: TGTGCCAGCAGTCCCGCCCTTTGGAGGGGCTACACCTTC. Its protein product is CASSPALWRGYTF.